Described below is a single T cell receptor beta chain sequence and its context. Its target is unknown. The data were produced by immunoSEQ multiplex PCR, yet TCRdb's version contains in-frame clones alone and is incomplete. The table lists approximately 100,000 clones, about 72% of them singletons. With CCR7-negative CD45RA+ TemRA cells, CD45RO+ cells were combined in CD8 memory. The record originates from a study of shared clonotypes between healthy human individuals. Findings and caveats of the study: For naive CD4 cells, approximately 4.8% of clonotypes were shared across a few donors. The sole specimen, blood, was sampled, and tissue repertoires likely differ.

Germline V lookup: CDR1 LNHDA, CDR2 SQIVND (reference sequence). V lost 5 bases and J lost 4; bases outside the gene matches: 12. The CDR3 length is 16 residues. Sequencing was carried out using memory CD8+ T cells sorted from blood. Subset meaning: CD45RO+ cells pooled with CCR7-negative TemRA cells. The chain combines TRBV19 with TRBJ2-5; 8 nucleotides align to TRBD1. The TCR was taken from a young woman in good health. The CDR3: CASSPTLTGGRETQYF. The CDR3 bases are TGTGCCAGTAGTCCAACACTAACAGGGGGGCGAGAGACCCAGTACTTC.